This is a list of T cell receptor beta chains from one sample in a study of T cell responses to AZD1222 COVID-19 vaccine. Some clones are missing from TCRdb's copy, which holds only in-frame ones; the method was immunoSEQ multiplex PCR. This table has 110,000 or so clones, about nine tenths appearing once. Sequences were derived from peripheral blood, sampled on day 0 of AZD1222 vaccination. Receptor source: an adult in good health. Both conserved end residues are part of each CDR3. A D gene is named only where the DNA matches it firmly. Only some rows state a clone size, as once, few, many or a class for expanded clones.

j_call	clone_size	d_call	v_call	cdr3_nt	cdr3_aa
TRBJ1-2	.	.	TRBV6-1	TGTGCCAGCAGTGACAGCCACAGGTCTTTTGCTAACTATGGCTACACCTTC	CASSDSHRSFANYGYTF
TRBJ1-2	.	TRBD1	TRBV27	TGTGCCAGCAGGAGACTGGACAGGGCCTATGGCTACACCTTC	CASRRLDRAYGYTF
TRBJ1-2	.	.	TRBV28	TGTGCCATAAAAGAGCGTACGACTAACTATGGCTACACCTTC	CAIKERTTNYGYTF
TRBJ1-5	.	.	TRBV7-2	TGTGCCAGCAGCTTAGGGCCGCAAAGCAATCAGCCCCAGCATTTT	CASSLGPQSNQPQHF
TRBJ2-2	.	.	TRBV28	TGTGCCACTACACATAGGAACACCGGGGAGCTGTTTTTT	CATTHRNTGELFF
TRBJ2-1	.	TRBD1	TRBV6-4	TGTGCCAGCAGTGTGGCCCCCGCCGGGACAGGGAACAATGAGCAGTTCTTC	CASSVAPAGTGNNEQFF
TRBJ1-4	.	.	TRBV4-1	TGCGCCAGCAGCCAAGGCCGGTCCCGGGCTGTAACTAATGAAAAACTGTTTTTT	CASSQGRSRAVTNEKLFF
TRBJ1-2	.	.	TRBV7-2	TGTGCCAGCAGCTTAGGGGGACGGTATGGCTACACCTTC	CASSLGGRYGYTF
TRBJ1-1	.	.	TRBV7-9	TGTGCCAGCAGCTCCCAGGGATTCTTGAACACTGAAGCTTTCTTT	CASSSQGFLNTEAFF
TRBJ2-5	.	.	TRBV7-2	TGTGCCAGCAGTGTAACTCGGGAGACCCAGTACTTC	CASSVTRETQYF
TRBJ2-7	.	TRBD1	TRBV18	TGTGCCAGCTCACCGAGGACAGGGGTAAGCGACGAGCAGTACTTC	CASSPRTGVSDEQYF
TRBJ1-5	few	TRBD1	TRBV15	TGTGCCACCAGCAGCACCCTCCGAACAGGGGGTCAGCCCCAGCATTTT	CATSSTLRTGGQPQHF
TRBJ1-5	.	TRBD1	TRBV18	TGTGCCAGCTCACCACAGGGGACAGCTAGCAATCAGCCCCAGCATTTT	CASSPQGTASNQPQHF
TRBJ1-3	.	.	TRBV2	TGTGCCAGCAGGGCAGGGACCGGAAACACCATATATTTT	CASRAGTGNTIYF
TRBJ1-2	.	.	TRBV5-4	TGTGCCAGCAGCTTGGAACAGGGCTATGGCTACACCTTC	CASSLEQGYGYTF
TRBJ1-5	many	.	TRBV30	TGTGCCTGGAGTGTCGGTGACTCGGGGGGTCAGCCCCAGCATTTT	CAWSVGDSGGQPQHF
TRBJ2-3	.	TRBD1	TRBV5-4	TGTGCCAGCAGCGGACAGGGGACCACAGATACGCAGTATTTT	CASSGQGTTDTQYF
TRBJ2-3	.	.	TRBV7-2	TGTGCCAGCAGCTTACGAGGGGGTGCAGATACGCAGTATTTT	CASSLRGGADTQYF
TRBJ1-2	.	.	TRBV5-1	TGCGCCAGCAGCGACGGCCTTCCCTATGGCTACACCTTC	CASSDGLPYGYTF
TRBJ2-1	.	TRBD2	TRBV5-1	TGCGCCAGCAGCTTGTCGGGGGGGCGTTACAATGAGCAGTTCTTC	CASSLSGGRYNEQFF
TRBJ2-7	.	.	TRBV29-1	TGCAGCGCTACCGGCCTCCGCGGGGGCGTACGTGAGCAGTACTTC	CSATGLRGGVREQYF
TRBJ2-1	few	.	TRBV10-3	TGTGCCATCAGTGAGTGGGTGTTGGGCGAGCAGTTCTTC	CAISEWVLGEQFF
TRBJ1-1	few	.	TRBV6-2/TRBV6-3	TGTGCCAGCAGTTACGCCGGGGGCAAGGCTGAAGCTTTCTTT	CASSYAGGKAEAFF
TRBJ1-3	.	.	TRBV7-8	TGTGCCAGCAGCTTACGCGCGGCTGGAAACACCATATATTTT	CASSLRAAGNTIYF
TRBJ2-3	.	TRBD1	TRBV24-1	TGTGCCACCAGTGAAGTCGGACAGGGACGCACAGATACGCAGTATTTT	CATSEVGQGRTDTQYF
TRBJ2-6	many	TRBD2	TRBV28	TGTGCCAGCAGTATACTAGCGGGGGGAAATGGGGCCAACGTCCTGACTTTC	CASSILAGGNGANVLTF
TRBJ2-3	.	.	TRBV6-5	TGTGCCAGCAGAGACATGGGGACAGATACGCAGTATTTT	CASRDMGTDTQYF
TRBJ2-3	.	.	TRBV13	TGTGCCAGCAGCTTAGGCATCCCAGATACGCAGTATTTT	CASSLGIPDTQYF
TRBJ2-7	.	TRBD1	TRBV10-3	TGTGCCACGTTAGGGACAGGTTACGAGCAGTACTTC	CATLGTGYEQYF
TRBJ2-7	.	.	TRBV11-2	TGTGCCAGCAGCCCAACGGGGGTGTACTACGAGCAGTACTTC	CASSPTGVYYEQYF
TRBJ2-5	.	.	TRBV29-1	TGCAGCGTTGAAGAAGGAGGAAAGACCCAGTACTTC	CSVEEGGKTQYF
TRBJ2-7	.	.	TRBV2	TGTGCCACCCGGGACACCCCCTACGAGCAGTACTTC	CATRDTPYEQYF
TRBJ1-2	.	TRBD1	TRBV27	TGTGCCAGCAGTTCCCAACAGGGGTACTATGGCTACACCTTC	CASSSQQGYYGYTF
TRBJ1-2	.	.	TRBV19	TGTGCCAGTAGTCACGACATGTATGGCTACACCTTC	CASSHDMYGYTF
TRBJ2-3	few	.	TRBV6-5	TGTGCCAGCAGGAGTAGGACAGATACGCAGTATTTT	CASRSRTDTQYF
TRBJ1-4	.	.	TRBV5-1	TGCGCCAGCAGCTTGGAAGGAGCAACTAATGAAAAACTGTTTTTT	CASSLEGATNEKLFF
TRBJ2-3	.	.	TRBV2	TGTGCCAGCAGTGAAGGGGTCGGGGGTGGAGCGACAGATACGCAGTATTTT	CASSEGVGGGATDTQYF
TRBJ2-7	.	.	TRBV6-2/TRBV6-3	TGTGCCAGCAGTCACACTCCTCGGGACCAACCCTACGAGCAGTACTTC	CASSHTPRDQPYEQYF
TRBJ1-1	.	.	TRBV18	TGTGCCAGCTCACCACAGGCGAACACTGAAGCTTTCTTT	CASSPQANTEAFF
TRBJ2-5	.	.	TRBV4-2	TGTGCCAGCAGCCAAGGGGAGGGGGGTCAAGAGACCCAGTACTTC	CASSQGEGGQETQYF
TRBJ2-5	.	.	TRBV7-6	TGTGCGGCCGGCCCGTACCAAGAGACCCAGTACTTC	CAAGPYQETQYF
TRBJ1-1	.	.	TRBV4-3	TGCGCCAGCAGCCAAGATCGGGCAGGAGAAGCTGAAGCTTTCTTT	CASSQDRAGEAEAFF
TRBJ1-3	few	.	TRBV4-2	TGTGCCAGCAGCCAAGATGGGGGGCGCGGAAACACCATATATTTT	CASSQDGGRGNTIYF
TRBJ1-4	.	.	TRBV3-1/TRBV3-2	TGTGCCAGCAGCCAGACGGCGGGTGTTAATGAAAAACTGTTTTTT	CASSQTAGVNEKLFF
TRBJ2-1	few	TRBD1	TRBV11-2	TGTGCCAGCAGCCGACAGGGTTTGGAGCAGTTCTTC	CASSRQGLEQFF
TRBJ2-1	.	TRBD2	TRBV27	TGTGCCAGCAGTTTATGGCTAGCGGAACACAATGAGCAGTTCTTC	CASSLWLAEHNEQFF
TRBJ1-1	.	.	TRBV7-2	TGTGCCAGCAGCTTGGGGGTTATCACTGAAGCTTTCTTT	CASSLGVITEAFF
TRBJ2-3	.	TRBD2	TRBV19	TGTGCCAGTAGTACAAGACTAGCGGGCACAGATACGCAGTATTTT	CASSTRLAGTDTQYF
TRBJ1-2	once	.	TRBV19	TGTGCCAGTGTCTCAACTCAGGGAAACTATGGCTACACCTTC	CASVSTQGNYGYTF
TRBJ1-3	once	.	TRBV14	TGTGCCAGCAGCCACGGAACGCTCTCTGGAAACACCATATATTTT	CASSHGTLSGNTIYF
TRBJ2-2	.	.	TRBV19	TGTGCCAGTAGTATAGGGAACACCGGGGAGCTGTTTTTT	CASSIGNTGELFF
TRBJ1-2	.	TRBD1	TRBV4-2	TGTGCCAGCAGCCAAGAGTTCGGACAGGGGTATGGCTACACCTTC	CASSQEFGQGYGYTF
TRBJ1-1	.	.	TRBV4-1	TGCGCCAGCAGCGGGGGGTGGGGCCAGACTGAAGCTTTCTTT	CASSGGWGQTEAFF
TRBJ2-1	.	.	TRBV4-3	TGCGCCAGCAGCCAAGAAGGTCAGGGCCTAGGGAATGAGCAGTTCTTC	CASSQEGQGLGNEQFF
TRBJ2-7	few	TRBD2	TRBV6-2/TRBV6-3	TGTGCCAGCAGTTACGGACTAGCGGTCGAGCAGTACTTC	CASSYGLAVEQYF
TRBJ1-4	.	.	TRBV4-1	TGCGCCAGCAGCCTATCAGGTGAAAAACTGTTTTTT	CASSLSGEKLFF
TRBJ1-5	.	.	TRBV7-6	TGTGCCAGCAGCTCGGGGGGGGCTGGCAATCAGCCCCAGCATTTT	CASSSGGAGNQPQHF